This T cell receptor (beta chain) is drawn from a study of CD8 T cells in Susac syndrome. An input of about 0.5 to 1 ug of RNA was subjected to reverse transcription using random hexamers. TCRdb reprocessed the immunoSEQ multiplex PCR reads via MiXCR and lists one record per CDR3 protein. The table lists 120,000 or so distinct CDR3 sequences, 94% of them singletons. V was trimmed by 0 bases and J by 0 bases, leaving 12 bases between them. Germline values: CDR1 SGHNT, CDR2 YENEEA. CDR3 length: 17 residues. This rearrangement joins TRBV11-3 to TRBJ2-1, with D possibly being TRBD2 (6 bases). Sequences were obtained from CD4+ T cells from PBMCs. The receptor was derived from a human donor in good health. The CDR3 here is CASSLDRGTHSYNEQFF. CDR3 DNA: TGTGCCAGCAGCTTAGATCGCGGGACCCACTCCTACAATGAGCAGTTCTTC. Looking up the rest from reference TRBV11-3 and TRBJ2-1 gives the full variable domain: EAGVVQSPRYKIIEKKQPVAFWCNPISGHNTLYWYLQNLGQGPELLIRYENEEAVDDSQLPKDRFSAERLKGVDSTLKIQPAELGDSAVYLCASSLDRGTHSYNEQFFGPGTRLTVL.